Shown below are 18 T cell receptor beta chains from a single sample sequenced in a study of identical twins. TCRdb ran MiXCR on the 5' RACE reads and lists one entry per CDR3 protein. The repertoire holds around 570,000 distinct CDR3 sequences, 9.5% to 10% seen once, with approximately 3% in the top ten. A further study also used this sample, focusing on yellow fever vaccine responses in identical twins.

The sample consisted of PBMCs. The receptors come from a woman aged 18-30 years in good health.

This clonotype was picked up a small number of times. The V gene is TRBV5-1, the J gene TRBJ2-7, with 15 bases fitting TRBD2. CDR3 length: 20 residues. Unmatched junction bases numbered 16, after V lost 5 bases and J lost 1 base. The germline V gene has CDR1 SGHRS and CDR2 YFSETQ. The CDR3 here is CASSCSDPGLAGGGSYEQYF. CDR3 in DNA: TGCGCCAGCAGTTGCTCGGACCCGGGACTAGCGGGAGGAGGGTCCTACGAGCAGTACTTC.

This clonotype was seen ten or more times. V is TRBV7-2 and J is TRBJ2-3; 10 bases are shared with TRBD2. Germline V gene data show CDR1 as SGHTA and CDR2 as FQGNSA. This CDR3 comprises 16 residues. The ends lost 1 base at V and 5 bases at J; junction bases unmatched: 6. As DNA, the CDR3 is TGTGCCAGCAGCTTAGTTCCTAGCGGGAGTCGAGATACGCAGTATTTT. It is translated as CASSLVPSGSRDTQYF.

This chain uses TRBV7-3 with TRBJ2-3; D assignment may be TRBD1 or TRBD2 (6 bases each). The CDR3 loop spans 15 amino acids. Looked up from germline, CDR1 is SGHTA and CDR2 is FQGTGA. The V end lost 5 bases, the J end lost 6 bases, and 18 bases lay between the germline ends. The DNA of the CDR3 is TGTGCCAGCAGCAGAAACGGGGGCCGAGCGGATACGCAGTATTTT. It translates to CASSRNGGRADTQYF.

This clonotype has just a few counts. The chain links TRBV25-1 to TRBJ1-1; D is possibly TRBD1 (5 bases). This CDR3 spans 14 amino acids. V was shortened by 1 base and J by 4 bases, with 10 bases between the two germline ends. CDR1 is MGHDK, CDR2 SYGVNS, per germline. Here the CDR3 DNA reads TGTGCCAGCAGTGAATTCGGGGGAGGCACTGAAGCTTTCTTT. This encodes CASSEFGGGTEAFF.

This chain uses TRBV10-2 with TRBJ2-1, with D tentatively TRBD1 (6 bases). The V end was cut by 9 bases, the J end by 9 bases, with 12 bases between. The germline gives CDR1 WSHSY, CDR2 SAAADI. The CDR3 covers 11 residues. The DNA for the CDR3 is TGCGCCAGTACCTTGGGGGCTGAGCAGTTCTTC. It codes for CASTLGAEQFF.

The genes are TRBV27 and TRBJ2-7, with TRBD1 matching 10 bases. CDR1 is MNHEY and CDR2 is SMNVEV in the germline V gene (reference sequence). Losses at the gene ends were 2 bases for V and 2 bases for J; bases not matched to a gene: 6. The CDR3 is made up of 16 amino acids. CDR3 in DNA: TGTGCCAGCAGTTTAGGGACAGGGGTAATCACCTACGAGCAGTACTTC. Its translation: CASSLGTGVITYEQYF.

In its sample, this clonotype was seen a few times. The chain employs TRBV4-3 and TRBJ1-1; 7 nucleotides line up with TRBD1. This CDR3 has 19 residues. The germline V gene encodes CDR1 LGHNA and CDR2 YSLEER. The ends lost 0 bases at V and 4 bases at J; junction bases unmatched: 17. CDR3 sequence reads: CASSQDLTGRGGLTTEAFF. The CDR3 nucleotides are TGCGCCAGCAGCCAAGATCTGACAGGGCGCGGGGGTTTGACCACTGAAGCTTTCTTT.

This clonotype came up a few times. This rearrangement joins TRBV4-3 to TRBJ2-1; 10 nucleotides line up with TRBD1. J was trimmed by 2 bases and V by 0 bases; bases with no gene match: 1. The CDR3 loop spans 16 amino acids. Germline assignment: CDR1 LGHNA and CDR2 YSLEER. The CDR3 is CASSQEGQGTYNEQFF. CDR3 DNA: TGCGCCAGCAGCCAAGAGGGACAGGGGACCTACAATGAGCAGTTCTTC.

This clonotype turned up a few times. J is TRBJ2-5 and V is TRBV20-1, with D uncertain. Trimming took off 7 bases at V and 0 bases at J, with 12 bases between the two ends. Germline lookup yields CDR1 DFQATT and CDR2 SNEGSKA (reference sequence). CDR3 size: 13 residues. Written as DNA, the CDR3 is TGCAGTGTTTTCGAGACATACCAAGAGACCCAGTACTTC. It codes for CSVFETYQETQYF.

This clonotype was counted a few times. J is TRBJ2-1 and V is TRBV20-1, with TRBD2 as a possible D gene (5 bases). CDR1 is DFQATT and CDR2 is SNEGSKA in the germline V gene (reference sequence). Deletions cut 3 bases from V and 5 bases from J, with 11 bases between. The CDR3 runs to 13 residues. The CDR3 is CSARRASNNEQFF. CDR3 DNA sequence: TGCAGTGCTAGGAGGGCGAGTAACAATGAGCAGTTCTTC.

This clonotype was counted between two and nine times. The chain joins TRBV4-3 to TRBJ2-1; D assignment may be TRBD1 or TRBD2 (5 bases each). The germline V gene encodes CDR1 LGHNA and CDR2 YSLEER. Deletions cut 4 bases from V and 8 bases from J, with 33 bases between. The CDR3 covers 20 residues. In DNA, the CDR3 is TGCGCCAGCAGCCGGGAAAAAAGGACGGGTCCGGGACCGCTCGGGGATGAGCAGTTCTTC. This codes for CASSREKRTGPGPLGDEQFF.

This clonotype was counted at least ten times. This chain connects TRBV12-3 or TRBV12-4 to TRBJ1-1; the D gene is possibly TRBD1 (6 bases). V was trimmed by 7 bases and J by 1 base, leaving 13 bases between them. The CDR3 sequence is 14 residues long. CDR3 amino acids: CASKSGTKNTEAFF. The CDR3 DNA is TGTGCCAGCAAATCCGGGACAAAGAACACTGAAGCTTTCTTT.

The chain couples TRBV5-1 to TRBJ2-1; TRBD2 matches 10 bases. This CDR3 region has 16 residues. CDR1 and CDR2 from the germline V gene are SGHRS and YFSETQ. Trimming removed 3 bases from V and 8 bases from J; junction bases left unmatched: 11. The DNA of the CDR3 is TGCGCCAGCAGCTCGGTCCTTCTAGCGGGAGCCGATGAGCAGTTCTTC. Translated, it gives CASSSVLLAGADEQFF.

This clonotype turned up a few times. The chain has TRBV15 and TRBJ1-1; tentative D call: TRBD1 (5 bases). The germline V gene has CDR1 LNHNV and CDR2 YYDKDF (reference sequence). CDR3 length: 15 residues. The ends were cut back, 1 base at V and 0 bases at J, with 9 bases in the middle. The CDR3 loop is CATSRGGTMNTEAFF. The CDR3 bases are TGTGCCACCAGCAGAGGGGGGACGATGAACACTGAAGCTTTCTTT.

This clonotype came up many times. The chain carries TRBV20-1 and TRBJ2-1; maybe TRBD2 (6 bases). Germline V gene sequence: CDR1 DFQATT, CDR2 SNEGSKA (reference sequence). V lost 3 bases, J lost 6 bases, and 24 bases lay in between. The CDR3 sequence is 17 residues long. The CDR3 DNA sequence: TGCAGTGCTAGCCGTCTCCCCACCGGGAGCTTGTTCAATGAGCAGTTCTTC. Protein product: CSASRLPTGSLFNEQFF.

This clonotype has more than one count but fewer than ten. The CDR3 nucleotides read TGTGCCAGCAGCCAAGATTCGGGTCCCTCTGGGGCCAACGTCCTGACTTTC. As protein: CASSQDSGPSGANVLTF. The chain joins TRBV14 to TRBJ2-6; D gene ambiguous. The germline CDR1 and CDR2 sequences are SGHDN and FVKESK. CDR3 size: 17 residues. V was clipped by 0 bases and J by 0 bases, with 9 bases between them.

In the case of this clonotype: A clone one base away is much larger, so this may be a read error. The rearrangement joins TRBV12-3 or TRBV12-4 to TRBJ2-3; D unclear. With 5 bases removed from V and 1 base from J, the gap between germline ends came to 13 bases. The CDR3 length is 15 residues. The CDR3, as DNA: TGTGCCAGCAGTCCCCCCGGACGGCGCACAGATACGCAGTATTTT. Protein product: CASSPPGRRTDTQYF.

The table lists this clonotype with many counts. The chain is built from TRBV20-1 and TRBJ2-7; D possibly matches TRBD1 or TRBD2 (5 bases each). The CDR3 loop spans 16 amino acids. Germline loops: CDR1 DFQATT, CDR2 SNEGSKA (reference sequence). V lost 3 bases, J lost 3 bases, and 21 bases lay in between. Here the CDR3 reads CSARVPGRTIIYEQYF. CDR3 nucleotides: TGCAGTGCTAGGGTCCCGGGGCGGACGATAATCTACGAGCAGTACTTC.